These 17 T cell receptor beta chains originate from one sample sequenced in a study of graft-versus-host responses after intestinal transplantation (dated by TCRdb to the early 2020s). What this sample's time point label stands for: cells obtained before transplantation from donor or recipient. The antigens for these receptors are not known. The library was generated by the immunoSEQ multiplex PCR assay. In TCRdb, the immuneACCESS table is reduced to in-frame sequences with V and J assigned. These tables do not hold every clone; where another copy was compared, an unresolved V gene accounts for under half, and the others remain unexplained. The sample data list over 90,000 clones, and more than 85% of these were observed just once. Around 1% of the sample is in the top ten clones. The sequencing used unstimulated CD8+ T cells sorted from spleen or lymph node cells, collected before intestinal transplant. The source of these receptors is a human donor who received an intestinal transplant.

The chain carries TRBV2 and TRBJ1-2; D might be TRBD1 (5 bases). In germline, CDR1 is SNHLY, CDR2 FYNNEI. Deletions cut 0 bases from V and 8 bases from J, with 10 bases between. The CDR3 sequence is 13 residues long. CDR3 nucleotide sequence: TGTGCCAGCAGTGAAGCCAGGGTGGAGGGCTACACCTTC. As protein: CASSEARVEGYTF.

In its sample, this clone was seen once. As DNA, the CDR3 is TGTGCCAGCAGTGAATATTGGGGACAGGGGGTTGAGGCTGAGCAGTTCTTC. This encodes CASSEYWGQGVEAEQFF. The chain employs TRBV25-1 and TRBJ2-1; 11 bases line up with TRBD1. J lost 9 bases, V lost 0 bases, and 10 bases had no gene match. This CDR3 spans 17 amino acids. From germline, CDR1 is MGHDK and CDR2 SYGVNS.

The V and J genes are TRBV27 and TRBJ2-1; 7 bases are shared with TRBD2. This CDR3 spans 16 amino acids. Per germline, CDR1 MNHEY and CDR2 SMNVEV (reference sequence). Trimming removed 8 bases from V and 3 bases from J; junction bases left unmatched: 13. CDR3 sequence: CASCSPPGGNYNEQFF. DNA of the CDR3: TGTGCCAGCTGTAGTCCCCCGGGGGGAAACTACAATGAGCAGTTCTTC.

The chain has TRBV19 and TRBJ1-1; 7 bases map to TRBD1. The V segment lost 6 bases and the J segment 7 bases; nucleotides outside the gene matches: 5. The germline V gene has CDR1 LNHDA and CDR2 SQIVND (reference sequence). The length of the CDR3 is 12 residues. The CDR3 loop is CASSEGGFEAFF. The DNA of the CDR3 is TGTGCCAGTAGCGAAGGGGGCTTTGAAGCTTTCTTT.

The sample holds one count of this clone. The rearrangement links TRBV5-1 to TRBJ1-1; TRBD1 is a possible D gene (5 bases). This CDR3 region has 16 residues. Germline CDR1 SGHRS, CDR2 YFSETQ. The germline V and J ends were trimmed by 0 bases and 3 bases, with 15 bases remaining between them. Here the CDR3 DNA reads TGCGCCAGCAGCTTGGTGGGAGCGGGAGGGGACACTGAAGCTTTCTTT. It yields the protein CASSLVGAGGDTEAFF.

The chain employs TRBV11-2 and TRBJ2-1, with D possibly called TRBD1 or TRBD2 (6 bases each). With 1 base removed from V and 8 bases from J, the gap between germline ends came to 21 bases. Germline CDR1 SGHAT, CDR2 FQNNGV. The CDR3 contains 17 residues. The CDR3 loop is CASSLAYGGFLSDEQFF. DNA for the CDR3: TGTGCCAGCAGCTTAGCGTACGGGGGCTTTTTGTCTGATGAGCAGTTCTTC.

The genes are TRBV27 and TRBJ1-4, with D tentatively TRBD1 (5 bases). The CDR3 totals 14 residues. The V gene's germline CDR1 is MNHEY and CDR2 SMNVEV (reference sequence). Trimming pared 3 bases from V and 4 bases from J, leaving 9 bases between. The CDR3 DNA is TGTGCCAGCAGTTTCGGGGGGGGTAATGAAAAACTGTTTTTT. This sequence encodes CASSFGGGNEKLFF.

This clone was observed once. The chain uses TRBV2 and TRBJ2-7, with D hard to call. Germline V lookup: CDR1 SNHLY, CDR2 FYNNEI. CDR3 length equals 11 residues. V lost 5 bases and J lost 3, with 5 bases in between. The CDR3 sequence is CASSQNYEQYF. In DNA, the CDR3 is TGTGCCAGCAGTCAAAACTACGAGCAGTACTTC.

The rearrangement links TRBV27 to TRBJ1-1; 9 bases line up with TRBD1. Germline V CDR1 and CDR2: MNHEY, SMNVEV (reference sequence). Germline trimming cut 6 bases from V and 5 bases from J; bases unmatched to any gene: 7. This CDR3 region has 14 residues. The CDR3 here is CASRLGQGRTEAFF. The CDR3 nucleotides read TGTGCCAGCAGGCTCGGACAGGGGAGGACTGAAGCTTTCTTT.

The chain is built from TRBV25-1 and TRBJ1-1; D is uncertain. Per the germline V gene, CDR1 is MGHDK and CDR2 is SYGVNS. The CDR3 consists of 12 residues. Between the trimmed V and J ends, which lost 2 bases and 11 bases, there was a span of 12 bases. CDR3 residues: CASSEGPLGAFF. The CDR3 region has the DNA TGTGCCAGCAGTGAAGGGCCCCTGGGTGCTTTCTTT.

The J gene is TRBJ2-7, the V gene TRBV7-9, with D hard to call. The germline gives CDR1 SEHNR, CDR2 FQNEAQ (reference sequence). V lost 5 bases to trimming and J lost 1 base, with 15 bases between them. The CDR3 is 15 residues long. The CDR3 nucleotides are TGTGCCAGCAGCCAAGCAGGCGCCCCGTCCTACGAGCAGTACTTC. This gives the protein CASSQAGAPSYEQYF.

This rearrangement joins TRBV30 to TRBJ1-4; 9 bases map to TRBD1. The V gene's germline CDR1 is GTSNPN and CDR2 SVGIG (reference sequence). After removal of 7 bases from V and 0 bases from J, the junction contained 12 bases not matched to a gene. The CDR3 loop spans 17 amino acids. The CDR3 sequence: CALEAQGAVATNEKLFF. Here the CDR3 DNA reads TGTGCCTTGGAGGCACAGGGGGCCGTTGCAACTAATGAAAAACTGTTTTTT.

This chain connects TRBV9 to TRBJ2-7; 10 positions match TRBD1. This CDR3 has 15 amino acids. V lost 4 bases and J lost 5; bases outside the gene matches: 9. Germline V gene lookup returns CDR1 SGDLS and CDR2 YYNGEE. The CDR3 DNA reads as TGTGCCAGCAGCCCCGCCGGGACAGGGGTCCACGAGCAGTACTTC. Translation gives CASSPAGTGVHEQYF.

The CDR3 region has the DNA TGCGCCAGCAGTCAATGGACAGGGGACGAGCAGTACTTC. It encodes CASSQWTGDEQYF. V gene TRBV23-1 combines with J gene TRBJ2-7; 9 bases are a match to TRBD1. TRBV23-1 is assigned to the ORF class and has an uncertain function. The CDR3 extends over 13 amino acids. The junction had 0 bases not matched to a gene; V was cut back by 1 base and J by 5 bases.

This chain joins TRBV30 and TRBJ1-1; D gene unclear. CDR1 GTSNPN and CDR2 SVGIG come from the germline V gene (reference sequence). The CDR3 is 14 residues long. V shed 4 bases and J shed 4 bases, with 16 bases lying between them. CDR3 sequence: CAWTRLEGITEAFF. CDR3 in DNA: TGTGCCTGGACCAGACTGGAAGGAATCACTGAAGCTTTCTTT. Together with reference TRBV30 and TRBJ1-1, the CDR3 gives the full variable domain: SQTIHQWPATLVQPVGSPLSLECTVEGTSNPNLYWYRQAAGRGLQLLFYSVGIGQISSEVPQNLSASRPQDRQFILSSKKLLLSDSGFYLCAWTRLEGITEAFFGQGTRLTVV.

The chain carries TRBV7-8 and TRBJ2-7; tentative D call: TRBD1 (6 bases). Germline CDR1 SGHVS, CDR2 FQNEAQ. The CDR3 is made up of 16 amino acids. V was cut by 2 bases and J by 2 bases, with 16 bases left in between. The CDR3: CASSLPSTGGTYEQYF. The CDR3 bases are TGTGCCAGCAGCTTACCTTCGACAGGTGGAACCTACGAGCAGTACTTC.

This chain uses TRBV30 with TRBJ2-1; 7 bases fit TRBD2. With V trimmed by 1 base and J by 9 bases, 6 bases remained unmatched. This CDR3 has 13 residues. Looked up from germline, CDR1 is GTSNPN and CDR2 is SVGIG (reference sequence). Here the CDR3 reads CAWSGWEGSEQFF. CDR3 DNA sequence: TGTGCCTGGAGTGGTTGGGAGGGCAGTGAGCAGTTCTTC.